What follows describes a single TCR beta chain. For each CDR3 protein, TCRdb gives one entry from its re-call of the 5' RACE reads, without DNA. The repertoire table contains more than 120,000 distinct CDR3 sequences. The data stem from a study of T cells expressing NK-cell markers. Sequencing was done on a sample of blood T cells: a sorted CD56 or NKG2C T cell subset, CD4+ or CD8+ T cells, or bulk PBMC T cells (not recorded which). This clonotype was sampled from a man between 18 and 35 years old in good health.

This CDR3 is CAISERLGAYNEQFF. J is TRBJ2-1 and V is TRBV10-3. The CDR3 consists of 15 residues. Germline V lookup: CDR1 ENHRY, CDR2 SYGVKD.